Here is one TCR beta chain with its context. Its cognate antigen is unknown. The data were obtained in a study of T-cell reconstitution after alpha-beta-depleted transplantation in children. This sample's TCRbeta library carried unique molecular identifier barcodes. One entry per CDR3 protein results from TCRdb running MiXCR on the PCR reads. The data contain about 580,000 distinct CDR3 sequences, roughly 24% of them singletons. Germline V gene sequence: CDR1 SQVTM, CDR2 ANQGSEA. The CDR3 spans 12 residues. V was trimmed by 6 bases and J by 2 bases, leaving 9 bases between them. Notes on the study in general: T-cell counts and diversity were attributed mostly to newly produced T cells one year after transplant. The study reportedly traced alpha-beta T cells about two months after transplant to several hundred expanded graft clones. TCRbeta diversity was high at day 60 in some patients (a result of surviving recipient T cells and thymic progenitors).

Material: PBMCs, mostly from graft donor cells, obtained 360 days after TCRalphabeta/CD19-depleted stem cell transplant. This chain links TRBV29-1 with TRBJ2-3, with a possible D match to TRBD1 (6 bases). This clonotype was sampled from a boy younger than two who had a stem cell transplant for acute myeloid leukemia, so the T cells may come from the graft donor. The CDR3 DNA follows: TGCAGCGTGACAGGTATCACAGATACGCAGTATTTT. This codes for CSVTGITDTQYF.